This T cell receptor beta chain originates from a study of blood T cell repertoires in COVID-19. Assay: immunoSEQ multiplex PCR; the TCRdb copy retains only in-frame clones and omits some. The data show roughly 180,000 clones, over 75% seen once. The CDR3 spans 14 residues. Trimming cost V 8 bases and J 7 bases; bases outside gene matches: 3. The V gene's germline CDR1 is MNHEY and CDR2 SMNVEV (reference sequence). The chain links TRBV27 to TRBJ2-1, with 15 bases fitting TRBD2. Sequencing was performed on PBMCs or T cells enriched from blood (not recorded which). The sequence was collected from a man between 50 and 59 years old who had recovered from COVID-19. The CDR3 here is CASRTSGRANEQFF. The CDR3 DNA follows: TGTGCCAGCCGGACTAGCGGGAGGGCGAATGAGCAGTTCTTC.